This T cell receptor beta chain stems from a study of T cell clones after liver transplantation. The protocol was immunoSEQ multiplex PCR, while the TCRdb copy is restricted to in-frame clones and leaves out a portion. Here the sample spans 80,000 or so clones, about 84% being singletons. V trimming: 6 bases; J trimming: 6 bases; junction bases outside the gene matches: 12. Germline-derived CDR1 and CDR2 are LNHDA and SQIVND (reference sequence). The CDR3 sequence is 15 residues long. This TCR derives from a human patient who received a liver transplant. Some T cells may trace back to the graft donor. Sequencing was performed on CD4+ T cells from blood, taken approximately 3.5 years after liver transplant. This chain connects TRBV19 to TRBJ2-3, with 7 bases identical to TRBD2. This chain's CDR3 is CASSDEGGPGDTQYF. In DNA, the CDR3 is TGTGCCAGTAGCGATGAGGGAGGGCCCGGGGATACGCAGTATTTT.